These 32 T cell receptor beta chains originate from one sample sequenced in a study of T cell responses to AZD1222 COVID-19 vaccine. TCRdb keeps only in-frame clones here, not all; method: immunoSEQ multiplex PCR. This repertoire shows 180,000 or so clones, less than 90% found once; its top ten account for 1.5% to 2%. The sample in question was peripheral blood, obtained on day 0 of AZD1222 vaccination. The receptor source for this set is an adult in good health.

The genes are TRBV10-3 and TRBJ1-6; a possible D gene is TRBD1 (6 bases). Germline CDR1 reads ENHRY; CDR2 reads SYGVKD. The germline V and J ends were trimmed by 11 bases and 5 bases, with 10 bases remaining between them. There are 12 residues in the CDR3. CDR3 nucleotides: TGTGCCGTACAGGGTAATAATTCACCCCTCCACTTT. As protein: CAVQGNNSPLHF.

This chain joins TRBV6-2 or TRBV6-3 and TRBJ1-1, with TRBD1 matching 8 bases. Germline values: CDR1 MNHEY, CDR2 SVGEGT. Losses at the gene ends were 0 bases for V and 5 bases for J; bases not matched to a gene: 5. The CDR3 has 15 amino acids. CDR3 nucleotide sequence: TGTGCCAGCAGTTACTCTCAGGGGGCGCGTACTGAAGCTTTCTTT. Protein sequence: CASSYSQGARTEAFF.

In its sample, this clone was seen a few times. The chain employs TRBV3-1 (or the pseudogene TRBV3-2) and TRBJ1-1; D is perhaps TRBD1 (6 bases). The V gene lost 0 bases and the J gene lost 3 bases, with 11 bases spanning the gap. The CDR3 length is 15 residues. Germline V gene sequence: CDR1 LGHDT, CDR2 YNNKEL (reference sequence). The CDR3 loop is CASSQETGPHTEAFF. The CDR3 nucleotides are TGTGCCAGCAGCCAAGAAACAGGGCCCCACACTGAAGCTTTCTTT.

This clone was seen only a few times. The chain combines TRBV12-3 or TRBV12-4 with TRBJ2-7, with TRBD2 matching 10 bases. Trimming cost V 10 bases and J 6 bases; bases outside gene matches: 9. This CDR3 region has 13 residues. CDR3 nucleotides: TGTGCCACCCAGCTAGCGGGAGTTGGCGAGCAGTACTTC. It encodes CATQLAGVGEQYF.

The rearrangement links TRBV11-1 to TRBJ1-1, with TRBD1 matching over 8 bases. CDR3 length: 15 amino acids. J gave up 0 bases and V 5 bases, and 5 bases lay outside the gene matches. Germline assignment: CDR1 SGHAT and CDR2 FQDESV (reference sequence). The CDR3 sequence: CASSPGTGVNTEAFF. CDR3 nucleotide sequence: TGTGCCAGCAGCCCCGGGACAGGAGTGAACACTGAAGCTTTCTTT.

This clone was detected only once. This chain joins TRBV5-1 and TRBJ1-4; 7 nucleotides line up with TRBD1. The junction had 11 bases not matched to a gene; V was cut back by 4 bases and J by 5 bases. CDR3 length equals 16 residues. Germline V gene sequence: CDR1 SGHRS, CDR2 YFSETQ. CDR3 region: CASSPPPQGGNEKLFF. The DNA of the CDR3 is TGCGCCAGCAGCCCTCCGCCCCAGGGGGGGAATGAAAAACTGTTTTTT.

The genes are TRBV6-5 and TRBJ2-1, with D possibly matching TRBD2 (6 bases). Germline CDR1 and CDR2: MNHEY and SVGAGI. V gave up 0 bases and J gave up 10 bases, with 10 bases separating them. The CDR3 is 13 amino acids. The CDR3 nucleotides read TGTGCCAGCAGTTACTCGTCGGGAGCGGAGCAGTTCTTC. This encodes CASSYSSGAEQFF.

The chain carries TRBV30 and TRBJ2-2, with D tentatively TRBD2 (5 bases). Trimming took 0 bases from V and 2 from J, leaving 7 bases between them. Germline V gives CDR1 GTSNPN, CDR2 SVGIG (reference sequence). The CDR3 sequence is 14 residues long. The CDR3 region has the DNA TGTGCCTGGAGTGTAGGACTTAACACCGGGGAGCTGTTTTTT. It translates to CAWSVGLNTGELFF.

The gene calls are TRBV9 and TRBJ2-1; D possibly matches TRBD1 or TRBD2 (5 bases each). The V and J ends lost 4 bases and 6 bases respectively, with 11 bases between them. The CDR3 totals 13 residues. Germline values: CDR1 SGDLS, CDR2 YYNGEE. The CDR3 is CASSKPGGNEQFF. DNA of the CDR3: TGTGCCAGCAGCAAACCTGGGGGCAATGAGCAGTTCTTC. Combining the CDR3 with reference TRBV9 and TRBJ2-1 gives the whole variable domain DSGVTQTPKHLITATGQRVTLRCSPRSGDLSVYWYQQSLDQGLQFLIQYYNGEERAKGNILERFSAQQFPDLHSELNLSSLELGDSALYFCASSKPGGNEQFFGPGTRLTVL.

The J gene is TRBJ2-1, the V gene TRBV5-1; 9 nucleotides agree with TRBD2. V lost 1 base to trimming and J lost 10 bases; unmatched junction nucleotides: 12. This CDR3 has 16 residues. From germline, CDR1 is SGHRS and CDR2 YFSETQ. Here the CDR3 reads CASSLWRGGLSEEQFF. The CDR3 coding sequence is TGCGCCAGCAGCTTGTGGCGGGGGGGCCTTTCGGAAGAGCAGTTCTTC.

This clone was detected only once. J is TRBJ2-7 and V is TRBV27; D not resolved. This CDR3 is 13 amino acids long. Trimming pared 10 bases from V and 3 bases from J, leaving 16 bases between. Germline-derived CDR1 and CDR2 are MNHEY and SMNVEV (reference sequence). CDR3 loop: CATGYRVDYEQYF. CDR3 bases: TGTGCCACCGGGTACCGGGTTGACTACGAGCAGTACTTC.

The chain links TRBV6-4 to TRBJ2-5, with D unresolved. Germline values: CDR1 MRHNA, CDR2 SNTAGT. Trimming took off 4 bases at V and 5 bases at J, with 11 bases between the two ends. The CDR3 runs to 13 residues. The CDR3 region has the DNA TGTGCCAGCAGTGCCTCCCCGGAGGAGACCCAGTACTTC. Its translation: CASSASPEETQYF.

The chain carries TRBV3-1 (or the pseudogene TRBV3-2) and TRBJ2-7; 10 nucleotides agree with TRBD1. The CDR3 totals 14 residues. Germline values: CDR1 LGHDT, CDR2 YNNKEL (reference sequence). The V gene end was trimmed by 4 bases and the J gene end by 2 bases; junction bases not matched to a gene: 2. The CDR3 bases are TGTGCCAGCAGCCGGGACAGGGGACCCTACGAGCAGTACTTC. Its translation: CASSRDRGPYEQYF.

The chain has TRBV5-6 and TRBJ2-5; 8 bases agree with TRBD2. This CDR3 spans 16 amino acids. The V segment lost 3 bases and the J segment 5 bases; nucleotides outside the gene matches: 12. CDR1 is SGHDT and CDR2 is YYEEEE in the germline V gene. In DNA, the CDR3 is TGTGCCAGCAGCTCTCTCGCGGGGGGTATAGGGGAGACCCAGTACTTC. It yields the protein CASSSLAGGIGETQYF.

The chain recombines TRBV29-1 with TRBJ2-5; D is possibly TRBD1 (5 bases). The V end lost 3 bases, the J end lost 10 bases, and 15 bases lay between the germline ends. Germline-derived CDR1 and CDR2 are SQVTM and ANQGSEA. This CDR3 is 12 amino acids long. The CDR3 coding sequence is TGCAGCGTTGATTTACGGAGCAGGGTCCAGTACTTC. Translated: CSVDLRSRVQYF.

The rearrangement uses TRBV6-1 and TRBJ1-4; 9 bases are a match to TRBD1. CDR1 and CDR2 (germline): MNHNS, SASEGT. The CDR3 is 15 residues long. Germline trimming cut 2 bases from V and 11 bases from J; bases unmatched to any gene: 9. This CDR3 is CASSERGQGSGKLFF. The CDR3 DNA reads as TGTGCCAGCAGTGAAAGGGGACAGGGAAGTGGGAAACTGTTTTTT.

The chain combines TRBV4-1 with TRBJ2-5, with D possibly TRBD1 on 5 matching bases. The CDR3 runs to 15 residues. Trimming stripped 1 base from V and 2 bases from J, with 11 bases between. Germline V lookup: CDR1 MGHRA, CDR2 YSYEKL. The CDR3 bases are TGCGCCAGCAGCCAAGCAGGTCCAGGGCAAGAGACCCAGTACTTC. Its protein product is CASSQAGPGQETQYF.

This chain uses TRBV5-8 with TRBJ1-1, with 7 positions matching TRBD1. The germline V gene encodes CDR1 SGHTS and CDR2 YDEGEE. The junction had 9 bases not matched to a gene; V was cut back by 2 bases and J by 11 bases. The CDR3 spans 13 residues. CDR3 DNA: TGTGCCAGCAGCTTTTCCGGGACAGAAGGCGCTTTCTTT. Translation gives CASSFSGTEGAFF. The variable domain in full, completed from reference TRBV5-8 and TRBJ1-1, reads EAGVTQSPTHLIKTRGQQATLRCSPISGHTSVYWYQQALGLGLQFLLWYDEGEERNRGNFPPRFSGRQFPNYSSELNVNALELEDSALYLCASSFSGTEGAFFGQGTRLTVV.

The V call is TRBV19, the J call TRBJ1-2, with no clear D. Trimming took off 9 bases at V and 4 bases at J, with 15 bases between the two ends. Germline V gene sequence: CDR1 LNHDA, CDR2 SQIVND (reference sequence). CDR3 length: 13 residues. For the CDR3, the DNA is TGTGCCAGCCTTTCCCTACGTCCCTATGGCTACACCTTC. It encodes CASLSLRPYGYTF.

This rearrangement joins TRBV6-1 to TRBJ1-3; D is unresolved. This CDR3 is 15 amino acids long. The V end lost 2 bases, the J end lost 6 bases, and 14 bases lay between the germline ends. The germline V gene encodes CDR1 MNHNS and CDR2 SASEGT. CDR3 amino acids: CASSEWGFSPNTIYF. The CDR3 DNA is TGTGCCAGCAGTGAATGGGGATTTAGCCCAAACACCATATATTTT.

The count of this clone is one. V and J are TRBV6-5 and TRBJ1-3; D remains unclear. V dropped 2 bases and J dropped 5 bases, with 7 bases sitting between them. Germline loops: CDR1 MNHEY, CDR2 SVGAGI. This CDR3 region has 13 residues. As DNA, the CDR3 is TGTGCCAGCAGTTACGGGGAAAGAAACACCATATATTTT. It codes for CASSYGERNTIYF.

V and J are TRBV6-4 and TRBJ2-1, with 12 positions matching TRBD2. Unmatched junction bases numbered 3, after V lost 3 bases and J lost 6 bases. The germline gives CDR1 MRHNA, CDR2 SNTAGT. The CDR3 extends over 15 amino acids. CDR3 nucleotides: TGTGCCAGCAGTGAACGGACTAGCGGGGCCAATGAGCAGTTCTTC. As protein: CASSERTSGANEQFF.

The V and J genes are TRBV28 and TRBJ1-1; 7 nucleotides align to TRBD1. The CDR3 contains 13 residues. With 6 bases clipped from V and 4 bases from J, the junction kept 5 bases outside the gene matches. Germline V gene sequence: CDR1 MDHEN, CDR2 SYDVKM. In DNA, the CDR3 is TGTGCCAGCAGAAGGGGGCGCCTCACTGAAGCTTTCTTT. Translated, it gives CASRRGRLTEAFF.

This clone was recorded a few times. In DNA, the CDR3 is TGCGCCAGCAGCCAAGGACAGGGGGCTATGAGTCAGCCCCAGCATTTT. Translated, it gives CASSQGQGAMSQPQHF. The chain joins TRBV4-3 to TRBJ1-5; 10 nucleotides line up with TRBD1. Germline values: CDR1 LGHNA, CDR2 YSLEER. This CDR3 is 16 amino acids long. V lost 1 base to trimming and J lost 6 bases; unmatched junction nucleotides: 6.

J is TRBJ1-2 and V is TRBV24-1; 7 positions match TRBD1. The CDR3 is 16 amino acids. V gave up 4 bases and J gave up 0 bases; unmatched junction bases: 7. CDR1 KGHDR and CDR2 SFDVKD come from the germline V gene. The CDR3, as DNA: TGTGCCACCAGTGACTCCCACAGGGGAGCTAACTATGGCTACACCTTC. This gives the protein CATSDSHRGANYGYTF.

The chain recombines TRBV27 with TRBJ2-2, with D tentatively TRBD1 (5 bases). V dropped 7 bases and J dropped 8 bases, with 8 bases sitting between them. The V gene's germline CDR1 is MNHEY and CDR2 SMNVEV (reference sequence). The CDR3 has 11 amino acids. The CDR3 DNA follows: TGTGCCAGCAAGGGGTGGGGGGAGCTGTTTTTT. The encoded protein is CASKGWGELFF.

The CDR3 DNA sequence: TGTGCCAGCAATCCGGACAGGGGGAATGGCGAGCAGTACTTC. Amino acid sequence: CASNPDRGNGEQYF. The chain joins TRBV25-1 to TRBJ2-7; TRBD1 matches 10 bases. The junction had 9 bases not matched to a gene; V was cut back by 7 bases and J by 6 bases. From germline, CDR1 is MGHDK and CDR2 SYGVNS. The CDR3 is 14 amino acids.

The chain links TRBV27 to TRBJ1-1; TRBD1 matches 7 bases. The CDR3 sequence is 13 residues long. Germline V gene sequence: CDR1 MNHEY, CDR2 SMNVEV (reference sequence). With 2 bases clipped from V and 8 bases from J, the junction kept 5 bases outside the gene matches. The chain's CDR3 is CASSLAGTAEAFF. The CDR3 DNA reads as TGTGCCAGCAGTTTAGCCGGGACAGCCGAAGCTTTCTTT.

This clone was observed a few times. The CDR3: CASSESRAGDEKLFF. The CDR3 DNA follows: TGCGCCAGCAGTGAGTCGAGGGCTGGGGATGAAAAACTGTTTTTT. The gene calls are TRBV10-1 and TRBJ1-4; no reliable D call. The CDR3 length is 15 residues. Between the trimmed V and J ends, which lost 0 bases and 6 bases, there was a span of 11 bases. Germline values: CDR1 WNHNN, CDR2 SYGVQD (reference sequence).

The V gene is TRBV24-1, the J gene TRBJ2-6; maybe TRBD2 (5 bases). The CDR3 spans 15 residues. Trimming took off 12 bases at V and 1 base at J, with 15 bases between the two ends. Germline V lookup: CDR1 KGHDR, CDR2 SFDVKD. CDR3 sequence (DNA): TGTGCCTCCCAAGGGTCGGGGTCTGGGGCCAACGTCCTGACTTTC. Translation gives CASQGSGSGANVLTF.

The genes are TRBV3-1 (or the pseudogene TRBV3-2) and TRBJ1-5; TRBD1 might be the D (5 bases). Germline V CDR1 and CDR2: LGHDT, YNNKEL (reference sequence). This CDR3 has 15 amino acids. V lost 0 bases, J lost 6 bases, and 12 bases lay in between. The CDR3 sequence: CASSQDSGTSQPQHF. The CDR3 DNA sequence: TGTGCCAGCAGCCAAGATTCCGGGACGAGTCAGCCCCAGCATTTT.

The V gene is TRBV7-9, the J gene TRBJ2-1, with D possibly being TRBD2 (6 bases). This CDR3 spans 16 amino acids. V was trimmed by 5 bases and J by 0 bases, leaving 14 bases between them. Germline values: CDR1 SEHNR, CDR2 FQNEAQ (reference sequence). The CDR3 nucleotides are TGTGCCAGCAGCCATACTAGCAGGAGCTCCTACAATGAGCAGTTCTTC. Protein sequence: CASSHTSRSSYNEQFF.